The 8 T cell receptor beta chains listed next were all sequenced from one sample in a study of blood T cell repertoires in COVID-19. Clones were sequenced by immunoSEQ multiplex PCR, and TCRdb holds only the in-frame ones, with some missing. The top ten clones hold approximately 1.3% of a sample with 200,000 or so clones, around 85% of them seen once. Sequences were obtained from PBMCs or T cells enriched from blood (not recorded which). All receptors come from a woman between 40 and 55 years old with acute COVID-19.

This clone has a single count. J is TRBJ2-7 and V is TRBV6-6, with 11 bases fitting TRBD1. Germline V gives CDR1 MNHNY, CDR2 SVGAGI (reference sequence). The V and J ends lost 7 bases and 5 bases, in that order; junction bases with no gene match: 10. The CDR3 sequence is 15 residues long. CDR3 in amino acids: CASTKGQGVSDEQYF. CDR3 sequence (DNA): TGTGCCAGCACCAAGGGACAGGGGGTCAGCGACGAGCAGTACTTC.

This clone was found once. CDR3 in DNA: TGTGCCAGCAGCCAACCGGGACTAGCGGGAGGGGGAGAGACCCAGTACTTC. The encoded protein is CASSQPGLAGGGETQYF. The rearrangement uses TRBV4-2 and TRBJ2-5; 16 positions match TRBD2. Germline V CDR1 and CDR2: LGHNA, YNFKEQ. This CDR3 is 17 amino acids long. The trim removed 2 bases at V and 4 bases at J, leaving 4 bases unmatched.

This chain connects TRBV7-2 to TRBJ2-2, with 8 bases lining up with TRBD2. Germline trimming cut 5 bases from V and 4 bases from J; bases unmatched to any gene: 6. CDR3 size: 15 residues. The germline V gene has CDR1 SGHTA and CDR2 FQGNSA. The CDR3 coding sequence is TGTGCCAGCAGCGGCAGGACTAGCAGCACCGGGGAGCTGTTTTTT. Encoded protein: CASSGRTSSTGELFF.

The chain carries TRBV5-5 and TRBJ1-2, with D unclear. The V end was cut by 0 bases, the J end by 2 bases, with 8 bases between. CDR3 size: 14 residues. The germline V gene encodes CDR1 SGHKS and CDR2 YYEKEE (reference sequence). CDR3 sequence reads: CASSLGRVNYGYTF. CDR3 bases: TGTGCCAGCAGCTTGGGTCGGGTGAACTATGGCTACACCTTC. The variable domain in full, completed from reference TRBV5-5 and TRBJ1-2, reads DAGVTQSPTHLIKTRGQQVTLRCSPISGHKSVSWYQQVLGQGPQFIFQYYEKEERGRGNFPDRFSARQFPNYSSELNVNALLLGDSALYLCASSLGRVNYGYTFGSGTRLTVV.

The chain joins TRBV10-3 to TRBJ2-1; tentatively, D is TRBD2 (6 bases). The CDR3 runs to 13 residues. Per germline, CDR1 ENHRY and CDR2 SYGVKD. V was trimmed by 4 bases and J by 7 bases, leaving 11 bases between them. CDR3 in DNA: TGTGCCATCAGTGCCGGACTAATTAATGAGCAGTTCTTC. Amino acid sequence: CAISAGLINEQFF.

The rearrangement joins TRBV11-2 to TRBJ2-3, with 7 nucleotides matching TRBD1. Germline V gene data show CDR1 as SGHAT and CDR2 as FQNNGV. J lost 4 bases, V lost 1 base, and 2 bases had no gene match. The CDR3 consists of 14 residues. Here the CDR3 reads CASSLARGPDTQYF. CDR3 bases: TGTGCCAGCAGCTTAGCAAGGGGGCCAGATACGCAGTATTTT.

This clone was seen only once. The rearrangement links TRBV21-1 to TRBJ1-1; the table assigns TRBD1, which was not confirmed against the DNA. TRBV21-1 is a pseudogene segment. This CDR3 is built from 13 residues. The CDR3 reads CASSKWGTVEAFF. The CDR3, as DNA: TGTGCCAGCAGCAAGTGGGGGACAGTTGAAGCTTTCTTT.

The V call is TRBV7-8, the J call TRBJ2-2; D not resolved. The ends were cut back, 5 bases at V and 1 base at J, with 8 bases in the middle. The CDR3 runs 14 residues. Per the germline V gene, CDR1 is SGHVS and CDR2 is FQNEAQ. CDR3 loop: CASSLRQNTGELFF. CDR3 nucleotides: TGTGCCAGCAGCCTGCGACAGAACACCGGGGAGCTGTTTTTT. Full variable domain (missing parts from reference TRBV7-8 and TRBJ2-2): GAGVSQSPRYKVAKRGQDVALRCDPISGHVSLFWYQQALGQGPEFLTYFQNEAQLDKSGLPSDRFFAERPEGSVSTLKIQRTQQEDSAVYLCASSLRQNTGELFFGEGSRLTVL.